What follows describes a single TCR beta chain. Terminally differentiated effector memory CD45RA+ cells were left out of the naive CD8 fraction, which was CD45RO-negative and positively selected for CCR7. The source of the sample is a study of shared clonotypes between healthy human individuals. Authors' processing steps: ImmunoSEQ yielded junction-only sequences lacking quality scores, so filtering differed. Using immunoSEQ multiplex PCR, the repertoire was profiled, and TCRdb retains in-frame clones only, with some absent. The V and J calls and clone size were taken over from that table, and D and trimming were inferred from the DNA. The sample lists roughly 600,000 clones, 95% to 98% occurring once. The clonotype comes from a man aged 25-45 years in good health. The sample was naive CD8+ T cells sorted from blood.

In DNA, the CDR3 is TGTGCCAGCAGCTTGGCAGAATCCTACGAGCAGTACTTC. This sequence encodes CASSLAESYEQYF. The J gene is TRBJ2-7, the V gene TRBV5-6; D is unresolved. Trimming left V 0 bases short and J 1 base short, with 5 bases between. The CDR3 runs 13 residues. CDR1 is SGHDT and CDR2 is YYEEEE in the germline V gene.